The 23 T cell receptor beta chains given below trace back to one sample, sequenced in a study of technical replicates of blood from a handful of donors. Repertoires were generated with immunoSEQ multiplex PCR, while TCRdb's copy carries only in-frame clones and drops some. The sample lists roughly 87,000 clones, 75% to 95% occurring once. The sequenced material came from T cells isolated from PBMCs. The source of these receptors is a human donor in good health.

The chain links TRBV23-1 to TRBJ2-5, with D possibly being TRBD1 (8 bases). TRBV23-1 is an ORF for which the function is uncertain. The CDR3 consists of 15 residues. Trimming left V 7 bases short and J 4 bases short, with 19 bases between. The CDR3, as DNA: TGCGCCAGCAAACTCCGACAGGGGAGGGGAGAGACCCAGTACTTC. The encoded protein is CASKLRQGRGETQYF.

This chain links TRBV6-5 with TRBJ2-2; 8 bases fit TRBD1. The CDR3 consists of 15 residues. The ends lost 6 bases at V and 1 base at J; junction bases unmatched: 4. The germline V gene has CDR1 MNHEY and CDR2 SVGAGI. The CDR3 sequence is CASSAGTGNTGELFF. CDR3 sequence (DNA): TGTGCCAGCAGCGCCGGGACAGGGAACACCGGGGAGCTGTTTTTT.

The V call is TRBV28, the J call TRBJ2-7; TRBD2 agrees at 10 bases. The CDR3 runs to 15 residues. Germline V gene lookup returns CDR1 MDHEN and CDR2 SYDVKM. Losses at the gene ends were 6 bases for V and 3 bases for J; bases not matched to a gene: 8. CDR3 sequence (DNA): TGTGCCAGCAGACCTCCCGGACTAGCGGTCTACGAGCAGTACTTC. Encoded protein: CASRPPGLAVYEQYF. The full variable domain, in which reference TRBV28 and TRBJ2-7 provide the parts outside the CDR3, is DVKVTQSSRYLVKRTGEKVFLECVQDMDHENMFWYRQDPGLGLRLIYFSYDVKMKEKGDIPEGYSVSREKKERFSLILESASTNQTSMYLCASRPPGLAVYEQYFGPGTRLTVT.

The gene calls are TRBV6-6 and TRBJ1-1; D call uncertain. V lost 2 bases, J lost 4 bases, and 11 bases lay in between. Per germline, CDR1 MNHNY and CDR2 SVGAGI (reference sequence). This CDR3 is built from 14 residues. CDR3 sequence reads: CASSYAGEGTEAFF. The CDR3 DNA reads TGTGCCAGCAGTTACGCAGGTGAGGGCACTGAAGCTTTCTTT.

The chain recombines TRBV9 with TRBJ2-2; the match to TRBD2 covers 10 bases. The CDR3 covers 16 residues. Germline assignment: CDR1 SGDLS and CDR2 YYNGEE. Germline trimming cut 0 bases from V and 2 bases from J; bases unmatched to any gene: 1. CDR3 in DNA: TGTGCCAGCAGCGTAGTAGCGGGAGGCAACACCGGGGAGCTGTTTTTT. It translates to CASSVVAGGNTGELFF.

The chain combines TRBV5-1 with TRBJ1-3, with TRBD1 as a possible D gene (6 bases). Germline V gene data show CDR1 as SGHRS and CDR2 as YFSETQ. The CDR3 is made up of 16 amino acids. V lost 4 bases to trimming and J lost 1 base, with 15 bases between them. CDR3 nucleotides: TGCGCCAGCAGCCTTCGGCCAGGGGATTCTGGAAACACCATATATTTT. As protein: CASSLRPGDSGNTIYF.

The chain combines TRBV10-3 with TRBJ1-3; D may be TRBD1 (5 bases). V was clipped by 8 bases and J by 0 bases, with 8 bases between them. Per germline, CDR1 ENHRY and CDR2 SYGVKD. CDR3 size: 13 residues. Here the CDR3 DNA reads TGTGCCATCCGAGACAGCTCTGGAAACACCATATATTTT. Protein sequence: CAIRDSSGNTIYF.

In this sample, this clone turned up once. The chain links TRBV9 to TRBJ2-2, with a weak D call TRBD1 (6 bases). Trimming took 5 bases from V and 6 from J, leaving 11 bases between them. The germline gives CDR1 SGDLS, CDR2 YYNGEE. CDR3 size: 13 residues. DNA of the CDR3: TGTGCCAGCAGTGCCACAGGGTCCGGGGAGCTGTTTTTT. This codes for CASSATGSGELFF.

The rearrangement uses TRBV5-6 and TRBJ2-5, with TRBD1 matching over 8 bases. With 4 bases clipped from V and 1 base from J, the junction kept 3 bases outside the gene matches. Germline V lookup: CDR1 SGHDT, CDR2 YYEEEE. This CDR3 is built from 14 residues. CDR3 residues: CASSTGTGQETQYF. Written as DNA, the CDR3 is TGTGCCAGCAGCACCGGGACAGGCCAAGAGACCCAGTACTTC.

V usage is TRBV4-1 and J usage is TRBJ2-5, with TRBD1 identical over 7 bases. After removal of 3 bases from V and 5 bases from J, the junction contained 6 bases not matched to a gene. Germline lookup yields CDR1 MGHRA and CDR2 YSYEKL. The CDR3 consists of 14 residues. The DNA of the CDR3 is TGCGCCAGCAGCCAGGAGAACAGGGGCGAGACCCAGTACTTC. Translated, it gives CASSQENRGETQYF.

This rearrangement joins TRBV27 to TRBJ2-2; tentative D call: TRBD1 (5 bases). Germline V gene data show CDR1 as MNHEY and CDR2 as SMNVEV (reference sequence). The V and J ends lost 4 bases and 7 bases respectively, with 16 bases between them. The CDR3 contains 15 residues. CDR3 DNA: TGTGCCAGCAGTTCTAGGGGCGCAAAGCACGGGGAGCTGTTTTTT. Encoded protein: CASSSRGAKHGELFF.

CDR3 sequence reads: CSVDSPPLYEQYF. The CDR3 nucleotides read TGCAGCGTTGATAGCCCCCCACTCTACGAGCAGTACTTC. The rearrangement joins TRBV29-1 to TRBJ2-7; D unclear. The CDR3 totals 13 residues. Germline loops: CDR1 SQVTM, CDR2 ANQGSEA. Trimming took off 3 bases at V and 3 bases at J, with 12 bases between the two ends.

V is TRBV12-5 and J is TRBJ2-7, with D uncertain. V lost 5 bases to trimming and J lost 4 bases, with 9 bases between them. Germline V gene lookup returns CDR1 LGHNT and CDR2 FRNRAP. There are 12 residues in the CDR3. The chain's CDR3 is CASGPSPYEQYF. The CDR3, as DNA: TGTGCTAGTGGTCCCTCCCCTTACGAGCAGTACTTC.

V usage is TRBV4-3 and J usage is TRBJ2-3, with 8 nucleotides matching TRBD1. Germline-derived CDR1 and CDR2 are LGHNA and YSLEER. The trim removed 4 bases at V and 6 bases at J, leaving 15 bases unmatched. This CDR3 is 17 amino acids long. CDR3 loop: CASSLSDLQGVADTQYF. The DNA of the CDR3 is TGCGCCAGCAGCCTATCCGACTTACAGGGGGTCGCGGATACGCAGTATTTT.

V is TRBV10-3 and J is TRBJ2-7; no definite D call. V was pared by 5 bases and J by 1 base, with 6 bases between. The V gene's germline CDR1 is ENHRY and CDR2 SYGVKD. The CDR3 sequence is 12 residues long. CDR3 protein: CAISSRSYEQYF. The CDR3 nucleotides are TGTGCCATCAGTTCCAGGTCCTACGAGCAGTACTTC.

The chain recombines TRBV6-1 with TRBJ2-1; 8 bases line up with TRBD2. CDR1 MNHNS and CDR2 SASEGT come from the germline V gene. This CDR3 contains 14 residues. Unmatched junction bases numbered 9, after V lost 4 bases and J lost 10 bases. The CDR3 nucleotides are TGTGCCAGCAGTGGGGGACTAGTTCCCAGGGAGCAGTTCTTC. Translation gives CASSGGLVPREQFF.

For the CDR3, the DNA is TGTGCCAGCAGTTTGGGAGACGAGCAGTACTTC. Amino acids: CASSLGDEQYF. V usage is TRBV27 and J usage is TRBJ2-7; possibly TRBD2 for D (5 bases). Germline loops: CDR1 MNHEY, CDR2 SMNVEV (reference sequence). Deletions cut 3 bases from V and 5 bases from J, with 5 bases between. CDR3 size: 11 residues.

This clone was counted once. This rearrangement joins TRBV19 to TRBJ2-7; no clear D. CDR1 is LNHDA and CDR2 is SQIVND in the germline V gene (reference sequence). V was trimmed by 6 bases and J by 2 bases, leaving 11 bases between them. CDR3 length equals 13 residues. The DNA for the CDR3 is TGTGCCAGTAGCGTTACTCTTACCTACGAGCAGTACTTC. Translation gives CASSVTLTYEQYF.

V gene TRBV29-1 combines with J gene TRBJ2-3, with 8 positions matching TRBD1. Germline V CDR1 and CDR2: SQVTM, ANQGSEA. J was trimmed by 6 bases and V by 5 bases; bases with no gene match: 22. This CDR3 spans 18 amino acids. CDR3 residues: CSVTLTMTGATRGDTQYF. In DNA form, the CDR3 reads TGCAGCGTTACCCTAACTATGACAGGGGCTACACGAGGGGATACGCAGTATTTT.

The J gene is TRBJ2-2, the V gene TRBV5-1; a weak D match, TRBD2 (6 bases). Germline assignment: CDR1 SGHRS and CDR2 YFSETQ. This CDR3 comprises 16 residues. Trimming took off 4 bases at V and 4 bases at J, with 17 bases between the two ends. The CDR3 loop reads CASSPSRELFTGELFF. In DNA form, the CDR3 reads TGCGCCAGCAGCCCTTCCCGGGAGCTGTTCACCGGGGAGCTGTTTTTT.

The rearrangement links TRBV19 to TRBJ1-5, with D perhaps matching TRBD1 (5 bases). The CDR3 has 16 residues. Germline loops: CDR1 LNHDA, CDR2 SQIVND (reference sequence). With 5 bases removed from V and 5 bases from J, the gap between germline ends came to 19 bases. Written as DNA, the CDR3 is TGTGCCAGTAGTCCGGCCAGGGCTTTATTGTATCAGCCCCAGCATTTT. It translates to CASSPARALLYQPQHF.

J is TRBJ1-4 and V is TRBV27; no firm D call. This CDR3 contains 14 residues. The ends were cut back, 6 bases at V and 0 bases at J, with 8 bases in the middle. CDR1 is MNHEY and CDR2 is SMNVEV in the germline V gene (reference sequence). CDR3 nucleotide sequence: TGTGCCAGCAGCTCACTTGCAACTAATGAAAAACTGTTTTTT. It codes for CASSSLATNEKLFF.

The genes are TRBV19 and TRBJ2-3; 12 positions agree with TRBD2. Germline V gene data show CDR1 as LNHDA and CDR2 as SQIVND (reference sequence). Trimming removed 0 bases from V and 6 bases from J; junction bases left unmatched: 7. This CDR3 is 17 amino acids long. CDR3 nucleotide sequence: TGTGCCAGTAGTATAGAGGGGACTAGCGGGTCGGCGGATACGCAGTATTTT. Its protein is CASSIEGTSGSADTQYF.